Given below is one T cell receptor beta chain in context. These data are taken from a study of T cell changes during pregnancy in multiple sclerosis. The V and J ends lost 0 bases and 6 bases, in that order; junction bases with no gene match: 6. The CDR3 consists of 15 residues. Germline V gene lookup returns CDR1 SGHRS and CDR2 YFSETQ. Clones were sequenced by immunoSEQ multiplex PCR, and TCRdb holds only the in-frame ones, with some missing. The sample records 70,000 to 90,000 clones, 93% being singletons. The source material was peripheral blood, sampled in the second trimester of pregnancy. The receptor's source is a female donor in good health, enrolled as a control in a pregnancy study. The chain has TRBV5-1 and TRBJ2-1; 7 nucleotides match TRBD1. In DNA, the CDR3 is TGCGCCAGCAGCTTGGGGGCGAACAGGGGCAATGAGCAGTTCTTC. This codes for CASSLGANRGNEQFF.